This record looks at one T cell receptor beta chain sequence and its context. Using immunoSEQ multiplex PCR, the repertoire was profiled, and TCRdb retains in-frame clones only, with some absent. The sample yields about 170,000 clones, 86% seen once. This record comes from a study of blood T cell repertoires in COVID-19. Study overall: The United States, Italy and Spain provided the acute and convalescent COVID-19 samples. PBMCs, B-cell-depleted T cells, or T cells provided the cDNA or gDNA that made up the material.

V was pared by 6 bases and J by 1 base, with 7 bases of the junction left unmatched. Germline V CDR1 and CDR2: MNHNY, SVGAGI (reference sequence). CDR3 length: 15 residues. The sequence derives from an elderly woman in a cohort sampled during active or convalescent COVID-19. This chain uses TRBV6-6 with TRBJ1-1, with 8 bases fitting TRBD1. Sequenced sample: peripheral blood. The CDR3 sequence is CASSGTGQGNTEAFF. The DNA for the CDR3 is TGTGCCAGCAGCGGGACAGGACAGGGGAACACTGAAGCTTTCTTT.